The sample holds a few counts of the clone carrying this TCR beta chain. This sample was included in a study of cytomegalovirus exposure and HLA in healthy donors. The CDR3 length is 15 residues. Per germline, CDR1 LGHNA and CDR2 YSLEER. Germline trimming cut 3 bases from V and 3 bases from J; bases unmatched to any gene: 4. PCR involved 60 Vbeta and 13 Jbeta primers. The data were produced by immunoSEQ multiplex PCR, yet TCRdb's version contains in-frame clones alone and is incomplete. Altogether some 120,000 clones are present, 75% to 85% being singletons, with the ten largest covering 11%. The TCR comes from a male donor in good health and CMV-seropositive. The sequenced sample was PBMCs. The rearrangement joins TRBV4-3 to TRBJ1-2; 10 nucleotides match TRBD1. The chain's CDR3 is CASSHQTGGDYGYTF. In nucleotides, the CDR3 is TGCGCCAGCAGCCACCAGACAGGGGGCGACTATGGCTACACCTTC.